This TCR beta chain is drawn from a study of T cell clonotyping in hematopoietic cell transplantation. Study observations and caveats: Broader posttransplant TCR repertoire diversity was predicted by graft donor and pretransplant recipient Inverse Simpson Index values. After transplant, recipient diversity fell while pathologically expanded clonotypes grew through day 180.

Sequencing was performed with immunoSEQ multiplex PCR; in TCRdb, only in-frame clones are kept and a portion is missing. The data hold under 2,000 clones, with roughly 89% observed a single time. This CDR3 has 15 residues. Germline V gives CDR1 LNHDA, CDR2 SQIVND (reference sequence). The V gene end was trimmed by 3 bases and the J gene end by 4 bases; junction bases not matched to a gene: 5. In the case of this clone: Antigen unknown.

The material was PBMCs, obtained at the time of graft-versus-host disease after allogeneic stem cell transplant. The chain links TRBV19 to TRBJ2-5, with 10 bases that match TRBD1. This TCR derives from a young adult male patient who had an allogeneic stem cell transplant from a related donor, so the T cells may come from the graft donor. Some clones in this sample may be carry-over from other donors' samples. CDR3 sequence (DNA): TGTGCCAGTAGTATGGGACAGGGGATTGGAGAGACCCAGTACTTC. Encoded protein: CASSMGQGIGETQYF.